The text below deals with one T cell receptor (beta chain). Here immunoSEQ multiplex PCR was the method, and the copy in TCRdb shows in-frame clones only, minus some. This table holds some 150,000 clones, roughly 92% found once. The data originate from a study of control samples from healthy donors and cancer patients. V gave up 1 base and J gave up 2 bases, with 21 bases separating them. CDR3 length equals 18 residues. CDR1 SGHAT and CDR2 FQNNGV come from the germline V gene. Sequenced sample: blood. This chain connects TRBV11-2 to TRBJ2-7; weak D call: TRBD2 (5 bases). The receptor was derived from a man aged 45-65 years in good health. This CDR3 reads CASSLAPGTTSVPYEQYF. CDR3 DNA sequence: TGTGCCAGCAGCTTAGCCCCGGGAACCACCTCTGTACCCTACGAGCAGTACTTC.